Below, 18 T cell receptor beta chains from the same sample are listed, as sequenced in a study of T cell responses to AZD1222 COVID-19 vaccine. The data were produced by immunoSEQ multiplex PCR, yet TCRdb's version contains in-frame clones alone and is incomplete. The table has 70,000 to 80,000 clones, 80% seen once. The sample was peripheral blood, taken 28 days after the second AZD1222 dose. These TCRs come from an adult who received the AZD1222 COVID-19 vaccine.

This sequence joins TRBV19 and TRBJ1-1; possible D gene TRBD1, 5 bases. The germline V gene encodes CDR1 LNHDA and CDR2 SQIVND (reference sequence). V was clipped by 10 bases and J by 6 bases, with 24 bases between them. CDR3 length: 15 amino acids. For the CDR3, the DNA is TGTGCCACCGGGACCTCATGGGGACCCTCTGCTGAAGCTTTCTTT. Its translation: CATGTSWGPSAEAFF. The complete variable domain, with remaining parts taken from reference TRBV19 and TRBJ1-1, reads DGGITQSPKYLFRKEGQNVTLSCEQNLNHDAMYWYRQDPGQGLRLIYYSQIVNDFQKGDIAEGYSVSREKKESFPLTVTSAQKNPTAFYLCATGTSWGPSAEAFFGQGTRLTVV.

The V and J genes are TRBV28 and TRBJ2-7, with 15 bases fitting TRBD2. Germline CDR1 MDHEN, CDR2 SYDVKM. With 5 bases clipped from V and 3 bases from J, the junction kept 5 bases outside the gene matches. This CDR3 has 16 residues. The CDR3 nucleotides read TGTGCCAGCAGTCCGGGACTAGCGGGGGGCCACTACGAGCAGTACTTC. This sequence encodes CASSPGLAGGHYEQYF.

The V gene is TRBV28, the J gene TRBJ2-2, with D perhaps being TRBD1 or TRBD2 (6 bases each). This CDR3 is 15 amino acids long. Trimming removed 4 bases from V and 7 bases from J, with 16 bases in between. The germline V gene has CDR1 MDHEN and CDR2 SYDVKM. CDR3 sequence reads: CASSSPLGGGGELFF. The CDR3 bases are TGTGCCAGCAGTTCCCCATTGGGGGGCGGCGGGGAGCTGTTTTTT. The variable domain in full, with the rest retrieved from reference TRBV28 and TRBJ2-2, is DVKVTQSSRYLVKRTGEKVFLECVQDMDHENMFWYRQDPGLGLRLIYFSYDVKMKEKGDIPEGYSVSREKKERFSLILESASTNQTSMYLCASSSPLGGGGELFFGEGSRLTVL.

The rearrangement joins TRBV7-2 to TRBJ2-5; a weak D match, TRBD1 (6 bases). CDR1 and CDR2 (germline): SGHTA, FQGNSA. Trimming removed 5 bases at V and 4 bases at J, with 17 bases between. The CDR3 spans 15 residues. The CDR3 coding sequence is TGTGCCAGCAGCCCACACGGCACAGGGTCAGAGACCCAGTACTTC. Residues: CASSPHGTGSETQYF.

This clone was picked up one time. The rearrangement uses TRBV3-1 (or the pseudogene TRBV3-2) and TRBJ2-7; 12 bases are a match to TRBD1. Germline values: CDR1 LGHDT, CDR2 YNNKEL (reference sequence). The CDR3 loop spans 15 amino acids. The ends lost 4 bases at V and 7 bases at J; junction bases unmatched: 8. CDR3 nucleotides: TGTGCCAGCAGCCTTGGGACAGGGGGCGCGTGGGAGCAGTACTTC. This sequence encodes CASSLGTGGAWEQYF.

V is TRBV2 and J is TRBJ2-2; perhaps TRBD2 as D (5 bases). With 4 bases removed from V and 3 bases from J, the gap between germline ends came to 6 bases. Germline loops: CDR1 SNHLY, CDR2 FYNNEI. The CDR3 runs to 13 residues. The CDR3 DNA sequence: TGTGCCAGCAGTGCGGGGTACACCGGGGAGCTGTTTTTT. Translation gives CASSAGYTGELFF.

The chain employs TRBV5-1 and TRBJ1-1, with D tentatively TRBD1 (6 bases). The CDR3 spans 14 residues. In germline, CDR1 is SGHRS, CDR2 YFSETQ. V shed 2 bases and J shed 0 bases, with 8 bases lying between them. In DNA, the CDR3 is TGCGCCAGCAGCTTACAGGGAATGAACACTGAAGCTTTCTTT. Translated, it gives CASSLQGMNTEAFF. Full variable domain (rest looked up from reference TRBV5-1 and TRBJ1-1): KAGVTQTPRYLIKTRGQQVTLSCSPISGHRSVSWYQQTPGQGLQFLFEYFSETQRNKGNFPGRFSGRQFSNSRSEMNVSTLELGDSALYLCASSLQGMNTEAFFGQGTRLTVV.

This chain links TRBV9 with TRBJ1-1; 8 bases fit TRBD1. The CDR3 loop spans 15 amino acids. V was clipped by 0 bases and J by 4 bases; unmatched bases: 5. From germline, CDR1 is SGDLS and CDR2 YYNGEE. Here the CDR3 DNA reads TGTGCCAGCAGCGTAGTAACAGGGGGGGTCACTGAAGCTTTCTTT. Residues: CASSVVTGGVTEAFF. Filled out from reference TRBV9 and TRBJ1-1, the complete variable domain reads DSGVTQTPKHLITATGQRVTLRCSPRSGDLSVYWYQQSLDQGLQFLIQYYNGEERAKGNILERFSAQQFPDLHSELNLSSLELGDSALYFCASSVVTGGVTEAFFGQGTRLTVV.

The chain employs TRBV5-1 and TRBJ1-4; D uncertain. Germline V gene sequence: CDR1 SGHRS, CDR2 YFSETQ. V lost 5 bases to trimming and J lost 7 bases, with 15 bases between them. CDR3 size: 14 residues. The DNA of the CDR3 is TGCGCCAGCAGTTTGATGAGGAATACTGAAAAACTGTTTTTT. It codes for CASSLMRNTEKLFF.

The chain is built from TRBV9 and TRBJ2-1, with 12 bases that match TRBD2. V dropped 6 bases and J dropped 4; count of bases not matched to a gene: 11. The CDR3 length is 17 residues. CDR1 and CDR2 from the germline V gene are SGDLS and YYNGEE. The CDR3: CASTSASGRARYNEQFF. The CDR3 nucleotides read TGTGCCAGCACAAGCGCTAGCGGGAGGGCCAGGTACAATGAGCAGTTCTTC.

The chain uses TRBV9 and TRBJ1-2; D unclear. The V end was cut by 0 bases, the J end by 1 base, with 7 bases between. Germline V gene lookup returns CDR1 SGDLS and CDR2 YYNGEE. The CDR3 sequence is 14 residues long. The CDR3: CASSVVGNNYGYTF. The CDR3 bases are TGTGCCAGCAGCGTAGTGGGCAATAACTATGGCTACACCTTC.

The CDR3 reads CASRAGTGFNQPQHF. For the CDR3, the DNA is TGTGCCAGCAGGGCCGGGACAGGGTTCAATCAGCCCCAGCATTTT. This chain connects TRBV28 to TRBJ1-5, with 9 bases aligning to TRBD1. The CDR3 covers 15 residues. V dropped 6 bases and J dropped 3; count of bases not matched to a gene: 6. The germline CDR1 and CDR2 sequences are MDHEN and SYDVKM. The full variable domain, rest sourced from reference TRBV28 and TRBJ1-5, is DVKVTQSSRYLVKRTGEKVFLECVQDMDHENMFWYRQDPGLGLRLIYFSYDVKMKEKGDIPEGYSVSREKKERFSLILESASTNQTSMYLCASRAGTGFNQPQHFGDGTRLSIL.

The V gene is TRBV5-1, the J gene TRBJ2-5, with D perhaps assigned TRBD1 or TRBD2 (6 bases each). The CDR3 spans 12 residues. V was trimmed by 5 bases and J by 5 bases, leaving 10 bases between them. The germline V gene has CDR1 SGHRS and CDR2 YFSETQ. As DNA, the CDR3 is TGCGCCAGCAGGCAGGGGAGGGAGACCCAGTACTTC. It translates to CASRQGRETQYF.

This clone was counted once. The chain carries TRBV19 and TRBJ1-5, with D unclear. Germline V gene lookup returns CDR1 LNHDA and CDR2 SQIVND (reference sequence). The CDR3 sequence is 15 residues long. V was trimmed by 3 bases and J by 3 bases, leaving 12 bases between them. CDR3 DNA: TGTGCCAGTAGTATGGTGGACGGATACAATCAGCCCCAGCATTTT. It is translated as CASSMVDGYNQPQHF.

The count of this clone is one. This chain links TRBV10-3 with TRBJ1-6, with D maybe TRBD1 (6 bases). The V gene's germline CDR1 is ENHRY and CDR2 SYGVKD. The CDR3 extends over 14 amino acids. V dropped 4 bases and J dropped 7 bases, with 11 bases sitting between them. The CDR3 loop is CAISVNRENSPLHF. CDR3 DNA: TGTGCCATCAGTGTGAACAGGGAAAATTCACCCCTCCACTTT.

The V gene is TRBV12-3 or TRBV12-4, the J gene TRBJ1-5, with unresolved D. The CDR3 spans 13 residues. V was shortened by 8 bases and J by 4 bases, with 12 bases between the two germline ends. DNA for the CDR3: TGTGCCAGCGCACTTGGCGGGAATCAGCCCCAGCATTTT. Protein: CASALGGNQPQHF.

This chain's CDR3 is CASSLVVGSTDTQYF. The DNA for the CDR3 is TGTGCCAGCAGCTTAGTCGTGGGGTCCACAGATACGCAGTATTTT. The rearrangement links TRBV11-2 to TRBJ2-3; D remains unclear. The CDR3 is 15 residues long. V lost 1 base to trimming and J lost 2 bases, with 10 bases between them. Germline assignment: CDR1 SGHAT and CDR2 FQNNGV. Combining the CDR3 with reference TRBV11-2 and TRBJ2-3 gives the whole variable domain EAGVAQSPRYKIIEKRQSVAFWCNPISGHATLYWYQQILGQGPKLLIQFQNNGVVDDSQLPKDRFSAERLKGVDSTLKIQPAKLEDSAVYLCASSLVVGSTDTQYFGPGTRLTVL.

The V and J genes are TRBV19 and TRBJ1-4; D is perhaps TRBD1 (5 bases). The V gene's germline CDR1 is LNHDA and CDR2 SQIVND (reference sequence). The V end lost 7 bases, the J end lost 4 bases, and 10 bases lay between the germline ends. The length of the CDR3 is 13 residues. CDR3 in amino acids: CASKDINNEKLFF. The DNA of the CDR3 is TGTGCCAGTAAGGACATAAATAATGAAAAACTGTTTTTT. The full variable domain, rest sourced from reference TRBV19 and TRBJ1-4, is DGGITQSPKYLFRKEGQNVTLSCEQNLNHDAMYWYRQDPGQGLRLIYYSQIVNDFQKGDIAEGYSVSREKKESFPLTVTSAQKNPTAFYLCASKDINNEKLFFGSGTQLSVL.